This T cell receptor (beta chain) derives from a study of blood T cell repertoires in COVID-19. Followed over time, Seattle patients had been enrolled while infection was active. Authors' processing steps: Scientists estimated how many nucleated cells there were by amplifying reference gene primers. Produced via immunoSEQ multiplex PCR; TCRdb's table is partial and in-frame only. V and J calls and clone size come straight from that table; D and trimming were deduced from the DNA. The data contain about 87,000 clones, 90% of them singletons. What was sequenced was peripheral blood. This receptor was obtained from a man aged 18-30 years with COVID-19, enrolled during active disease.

CDR3 residues: CASSPREARYEQYF. The CDR3 DNA is TGTGCCAGCAGCCCGCGGGAGGCCCGCTACGAGCAGTACTTC. This rearrangement joins TRBV13 to TRBJ2-7; 8 nucleotides line up with TRBD2. Germline V gene lookup returns CDR1 PRHDT and CDR2 FYEKMQ (reference sequence). This CDR3 has 14 amino acids. Germline trimming cut 5 bases from V and 3 bases from J; bases unmatched to any gene: 6.